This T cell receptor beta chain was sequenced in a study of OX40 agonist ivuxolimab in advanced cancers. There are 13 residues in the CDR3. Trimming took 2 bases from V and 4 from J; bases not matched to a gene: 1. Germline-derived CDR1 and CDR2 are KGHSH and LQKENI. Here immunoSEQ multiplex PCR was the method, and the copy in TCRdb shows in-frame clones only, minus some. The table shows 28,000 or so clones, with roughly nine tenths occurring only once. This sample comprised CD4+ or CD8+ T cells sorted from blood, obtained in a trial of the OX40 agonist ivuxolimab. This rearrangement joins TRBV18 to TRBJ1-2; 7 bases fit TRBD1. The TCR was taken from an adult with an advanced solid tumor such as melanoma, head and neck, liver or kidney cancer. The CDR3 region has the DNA TGTGCCAGCTCACCAGGGACAGTCTATGGCTACACCTTC. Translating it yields CASSPGTVYGYTF. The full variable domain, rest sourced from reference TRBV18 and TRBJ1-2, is NAGVMQNPRHLVRRRGQEARLRCSPMKGHSHVYWYRQLPEEGLKFMVYLQKENIIDESGMPKERFSAEFPKEGPSILRIQQVVRGDSAAYFCASSPGTVYGYTFGSGTRLTVV.